Each of the 29 T cell receptor beta chains below was sequenced from the same sample in a study of T cell clonality in common variable immunodeficiency. The study, taken as a whole, reports: Fewer deletions and N-nucleotide insertions were reportedly seen in common variable immunodeficiency TCR beta sequences.

No antigen has been identified for these receptors. Sequencing was performed with immunoSEQ multiplex PCR; in TCRdb, only in-frame clones are kept and a portion is missing. The sample has about 42,000 clones, none seen only once. Sequencing input: peripheral blood mononuclear cells. The source of these receptors is a human donor with common variable immunodeficiency.

This clone has at least ten counts. The read is 3 residues too short to cover the CDR3 end, so that end is filled in from the germline J gene. The chain combines TRBV29-1 with TRBJ2-7; 7 nucleotides agree with TRBD1. J was trimmed by 3 bases and V by 1 base; bases with no gene match: 9. The CDR3 is 15 residues long. Germline lookup yields CDR1 SQVTM and CDR2 ANQGSEA. The CDR3 protein is CSVEGRQGSGYEQYF. The sequenced part of the CDR3 DNA is TGCAGCGTTGAAGGGAGACAGGGCTCTGGCTACGAG.

This clone was detected only a few times. The read falls 3 residues short of the CDR3 end, and the missing part is taken from the germline J gene. The chain uses TRBV6-4 and TRBJ2-1, with 11 bases fitting TRBD2. Germline CDR1 MRHNA, CDR2 SNTAGT. With V trimmed by 8 bases and J by 9 bases, 9 bases remained unmatched. This CDR3 has 14 amino acids. The part of the CDR3 DNA that was read is TGTGCCAGCTCCGGAACTAGCGGGAGTGGTGAG. It is translated as CASSGTSGSGE. The entire CDR3 protein is CASSGTSGSGEQFF.

This clone was counted a few times. The CDR3 end is not reached by the read, which stops 3 residues before it; the germline J gene fills it in. This chain joins TRBV30 and TRBJ2-1; 12 bases line up with TRBD2. After removal of 0 bases from V and 8 bases from J, the junction contained 11 bases not matched to a gene. The germline gives CDR1 GTSNPN, CDR2 SVGIG (reference sequence). CDR3 length: 17 residues. CDR3 residues: CAWSVGRLAGAGDEQFF. The sequenced CDR3 bases are TGTGCCTGGAGTGTGGGGAGACTAGCGGGAGCTGGCGATGAG.

Regarding this clone: The read finishes 3 residues shy of the CDR3 end, and the germline J gene is used to complete it. The sample has other DNA sequences that encode this CDR3 too. This chain links TRBV2 with TRBJ1-1; D possibly corresponds to TRBD1 (6 bases). V was pared by 9 bases and J by 1 base, with 12 bases between. Germline V lookup: CDR1 SNHLY, CDR2 FYNNEI. This CDR3 is 13 amino acids long. The CDR3 spells CASSRQENTEAFF. The CDR3 bases that were read are TGTGCCAGTAGTAGACAGGAGAACACTGAA.

Notes on this clone: Its ends do not fully match the called genes, so a read error is possible. From the germline J gene comes the end of the CDR3, since the read stops 3 residues before it. V and J are TRBV6-2 or TRBV6-3 and TRBJ1-2; the D is unclear. In germline, CDR1 is MNHEY, CDR2 SVGEGT. The CDR3 is made up of 13 amino acids. The chain's CDR3 is CASSYDPDYGYTF. The DNA read from the CDR3 is TGTGCCAGCAGTTACGACCCGGACTATGGT.

This clone was recorded many times. The read is 3 residues too short to cover the CDR3 end, so that end is filled in from the germline J gene. The V call is TRBV7-6, the J call TRBJ2-5, with D possibly being TRBD1 or TRBD2 (5 bases each). Germline V gene sequence: CDR1 SGHVS, CDR2 FNYEAQ. Trimming cost V 5 bases and J 5 bases, with 18 bases left between them. CDR3 length: 15 amino acids. The part of the CDR3 DNA that was read is TGTGCCAGCAGCCCCCCCAAAGAGGGGATGGAGACC. The encoded protein is CASSPPKEGMET. The whole CDR3 region reads CASSPPKEGMETQYF. Variable domain in full (rest from reference TRBV7-6 and TRBJ2-5): GAGVSQSPRYKVTKRGQDVALRCDPISGHVSLYWYRQALGQGPEFLTYFNYEAQQDKSGLPNDRFSAERPEGSISTLTIQRTEQRDSAMYRCASSPPKEGMETQYFGPGTRLLVL.

About this clone itself: The read comes to an end 3 residues before the CDR3 does, leaving the germline J gene to fill in the end. The chain has TRBV19 and TRBJ1-3, with a possible D match to TRBD1 (5 bases). The CDR3 is made up of 17 amino acids. Trimming shortened V by 3 bases and J by 3 bases, and 18 bases separated the two germline ends. Germline V lookup: CDR1 LNHDA, CDR2 SQIVND (reference sequence). CDR3 DNA (partial): TGTGCCAGTAGTATCGGGCCCGGCAGGGCTTATGGAAACACC. This codes for CASSIGPGRAYGNT. The full CDR3 protein reads CASSIGPGRAYGNTIYF.

This clone was detected many times. Here the CDR3 reads CASRPTGIVEKLFF. The sequenced part of the CDR3 DNA is TGTGCCAGCAGGCCTACAGGGATAGTTGAAAAA. The chain combines TRBV6-2 or TRBV6-3 with TRBJ1-4, with D possibly TRBD1 on 6 matching bases. The read ends 3 residues before the CDR3 terminus; that terminus is restored from the germline J gene. The CDR3 spans 14 residues. Germline V gene data show CDR1 as MNHEY and CDR2 as SVGEGT. The V gene lost 6 bases and the J gene lost 7 bases, with 15 bases spanning the gap.

This clone was seen ten or more times. From the germline J gene comes the end of the CDR3, since the read stops 3 residues before it. The chain combines TRBV5-1 with TRBJ1-1, with 7 bases lining up with TRBD1. Germline V gene lookup returns CDR1 SGHRS and CDR2 YFSETQ. The ends lost 1 base at V and 1 base at J; junction bases unmatched: 4. CDR3 length: 15 amino acids. The CDR3 DNA, read in part, is TGCGCCAGCAGCTTGACGGGACAGCGGAACACTGAA. This translates into CASSLTGQRNTE. Given in full, the CDR3 is CASSLTGQRNTEAFF. The full variable domain, in which reference TRBV5-1 and TRBJ1-1 provide the parts outside the CDR3, is KAGVTQTPRYLIKTRGQQVTLSCSPISGHRSVSWYQQTPGQGLQFLFEYFSETQRNKGNFPGRFSGRQFSNSRSEMNVSTLELGDSALYLCASSLTGQRNTEAFFGQGTRLTVV.

A word on this clone: The read terminates 3 residues ahead of where the CDR3 ends, so the germline J gene completes it. This chain links TRBV2 with TRBJ2-1; the D is unclear. Germline V lookup: CDR1 SNHLY, CDR2 FYNNEI. The V end lost 3 bases, the J end lost 0 bases, and 15 bases lay between the germline ends. The CDR3 contains 17 residues. The CDR3: CASSDFDWKSSYNEQFF. The covered CDR3 bases are TGTGCCAGCAGTGATTTCGACTGGAAGAGCTCCTACAATGAG.

Notes on this clone: Sequencing ends 3 residues short of the CDR3 end; the germline J gene provides the rest. The genes are TRBV18 and TRBJ2-1; TRBD2 might be the D (6 bases). V was pared by 0 bases and J by 3 bases, with 6 bases between. CDR1 is KGHSH, CDR2 LQKENI, per germline. The CDR3 is 14 amino acids. The CDR3: CASSPPSGYNEQFF. The sequenced CDR3 bases are TGTGCCAGCTCACCACCTAGCGGCTACAATGAG.

This clone occurred a few times. Read data end 3 residues before the CDR3 end; the end is taken from the germline J gene. The chain combines TRBV5-1 with TRBJ2-5, with 12 nucleotides matching TRBD2. Germline V gene lookup returns CDR1 SGHRS and CDR2 YFSETQ. This CDR3 spans 19 amino acids. The V gene end was trimmed by 4 bases and the J gene end by 4 bases; junction bases not matched to a gene: 17. CDR3 bases read: TGCGCCAGCAGCGCCGCCCGTTTAGGACTAGCGGGATCAGCAGAGACC. It yields the protein CASSAARLGLAGSAET. The complete CDR3 sequence is CASSAARLGLAGSAETQYF.

There are a few counts of this clone. The CDR3 is CASSPGTQKETQYF. CDR3 DNA, as far as it was read: TGTGCCAGCAGCCCCGGGACTCAGAAAGAGACC. The chain recombines TRBV5-5 with TRBJ2-5; D may be TRBD2 (6 bases). Sequencing ends 3 residues short of the CDR3 end; the germline J gene provides the rest. Germline V gene sequence: CDR1 SGHKS, CDR2 YYEKEE (reference sequence). This CDR3 spans 14 amino acids. The V and J ends lost 4 bases and 3 bases respectively, with 13 bases between them.

This clone was seen repeatedly, ten times or more. The CDR3 end falls 3 residues outside the read, so it is completed with the germline J gene. V and J are TRBV5-4 and TRBJ1-4, with 8 nucleotides matching TRBD1. Germline CDR1 reads SGHNT; CDR2 reads YYREEE (reference sequence). This CDR3 contains 15 residues. J gave up 5 bases and V 4 bases, and 7 bases lay outside the gene matches. The covered CDR3 bases are TGTGCCAGCAGCAAGGACAGGGAGAGGAATGAAAAA. Protein product: CASSKDRERNEK. The entire CDR3 protein is CASSKDRERNEKLFF.

This clone was observed at least ten times. The DNA ends 3 residues before the CDR3 does, and the rest of the CDR3 is filled in from the germline J gene. The chain recombines TRBV5-1 with TRBJ1-1, with 7 bases that match TRBD1. The CDR3 contains 15 residues. Germline values: CDR1 SGHRS, CDR2 YFSETQ. The ends lost 0 bases at V and 0 bases at J; junction bases unmatched: 2. CDR3 sequence reads: CASSLAGTVNTEAFF. The part of the CDR3 DNA that was read is TGCGCCAGCAGCTTGGCGGGGACAGTGAACACTGAA.

Concerning this clone itself: The read ends 3 residues shy of where the CDR3 ends; the end is completed using the germline J gene. The V gene is TRBV11-2, the J gene TRBJ2-7; D call uncertain. Germline CDR1 SGHAT, CDR2 FQNNGV. This CDR3 has 15 amino acids. Trimming removed 5 bases at V and 0 bases at J, with 14 bases between. The DNA read from the CDR3 is TGTGCCAGCAGCCCCATTAGTTCGGGCTCCTACGAG. As protein: CASSPISSGSYE. The full CDR3 is CASSPISSGSYEQYF.

This clone occurred a few times. From the germline J gene comes the end of the CDR3, since the read stops 3 residues before it. V is TRBV18 and J is TRBJ2-2; D not resolved. This CDR3 region has 13 residues. Germline V gene sequence: CDR1 KGHSH, CDR2 LQKENI. The V and J ends lost 1 base and 4 bases respectively, with 4 bases between them. The CDR3: CASSPLATGELFF. The sequenced part of the CDR3 DNA is TGTGCCAGCTCACCACTGGCCACCGGGGAG.

The table lists this clone with a few counts. The read terminates 3 residues ahead of where the CDR3 ends, so the germline J gene completes it. V and J are TRBV7-6 and TRBJ2-3; 9 positions agree with TRBD2. The trim removed 5 bases at V and 4 bases at J, leaving 13 bases unmatched. The CDR3 covers 17 residues. Germline V gives CDR1 SGHVS, CDR2 FNYEAQ. The covered CDR3 bases are TGTGCCAGCAGCCCCCTCTACCGCGGGAGGGCCTCAGATACG. It specifies CASSPLYRGRASDT. The whole CDR3 region reads CASSPLYRGRASDTQYF.

Worth noting for this clone: The read ends 3 residues shy of where the CDR3 ends; the end is completed using the germline J gene. V gene TRBV18 combines with J gene TRBJ1-5; 9 bases are shared with TRBD1. Looked up from germline, CDR1 is KGHSH and CDR2 is LQKENI. V lost 3 bases and J lost 4; bases outside the gene matches: 4. The CDR3 is 15 amino acids. CDR3 bases read: TGTGCCAGCTCACCGGACAGGGGATTGAATCAGCCC. Translated, it gives CASSPDRGLNQP. The whole CDR3 protein reads CASSPDRGLNQPQHF.

This clone was counted a few times. The CDR3 goes on 3 residues after the read ends, and that part is filled in from the germline J gene. This chain joins TRBV5-5 and TRBJ2-7, with a possible D match to TRBD2 (5 bases). V was pared by 2 bases and J by 5 bases, with 11 bases between. Germline-derived CDR1 and CDR2 are SGHKS and YYEKEE (reference sequence). The CDR3 is 13 amino acids. CDR3 sequence reads: CASSLEGSNEQYF. The CDR3 DNA, read in part, is TGTGCCAGCAGCTTAGAGGGTTCCAACGAG.

Of note for this clone: The observed sequence ends 3 residues before the CDR3 terminus, with the missing tail filled in from the germline J gene. This chain joins TRBV19 and TRBJ2-1; 12 bases match TRBD2. The germline V gene has CDR1 LNHDA and CDR2 SQIVND (reference sequence). The CDR3 runs to 15 residues. V shed 4 bases and J 8 bases; nucleotides not matched to a gene: 6. CDR3 DNA, as far as it was read: TGTGCCAGTAGTACATGGACTAGCGGGATTGATGAG. This codes for CASSTWTSGIDE. The whole CDR3 region reads CASSTWTSGIDEQFF.

This clone was observed at least ten times. The read terminates 3 residues before the CDR3 end, so the remaining end is supplied by the germline J gene. The chain employs TRBV29-1 and TRBJ2-1, with TRBD1 matching over 10 bases. This CDR3 contains 12 residues. Trimming removed 7 bases from V and 7 bases from J; junction bases left unmatched: 4. CDR1 is SQVTM, CDR2 ANQGSEA, per germline. CDR3 amino acids: CSGDRGSNEQFF. CDR3 DNA (partial): TGCAGCGGGGACAGGGGTAGTAATGAG.

This clone was counted between two and nine times. The DNA ends 3 residues before the CDR3 does, and the rest of the CDR3 is filled in from the germline J gene. The chain employs TRBV2 and TRBJ2-5, with unresolved D. The CDR3 is 14 residues long. Trimming took 1 base from V and 6 from J, leaving 12 bases between them. Germline V gene sequence: CDR1 SNHLY, CDR2 FYNNEI. The CDR3: CASSEGMKGQTQYF. CDR3 DNA (partial): TGTGCCAGCAGTGAAGGCATGAAGGGTCAGACC. The whole variable domain, remainder taken from reference TRBV2 and TRBJ2-5, is EPEVTQTPSHQVTQMGQEVILRCVPISNHLYFYWYRQILGQKVEFLVSFYNNEISEKSEIFDDQFSVERPDGSNFTLKIRSTKLEDSAMYFCASSEGMKGQTQYFGPGTRLLVL.

This clone was recorded at least ten times. The observed sequence ends 3 residues before the CDR3 terminus, with the missing tail filled in from the germline J gene. V and J are TRBV7-2 and TRBJ2-3; no clear D gene. The V end lost 1 base, the J end lost 4 bases, and 6 bases lay between the germline ends. Per germline, CDR1 SGHTA and CDR2 FQGNSA. The length of the CDR3 is 13 residues. The covered CDR3 bases are TGTGCCAGCAGCTTAGAGCGTGCAGATACG. This translates into CASSLERADT. The entire CDR3 reads CASSLERADTQYF.

This clone was seen ten or more times. The read terminates 3 residues before the CDR3 end, so the remaining end is supplied by the germline J gene. The chain joins TRBV13 to TRBJ1-3; possibly TRBD1 for D (5 bases). Germline loops: CDR1 PRHDT, CDR2 FYEKMQ (reference sequence). The CDR3 contains 16 residues. The V end lost 6 bases, the J end lost 3 bases, and 18 bases lay between the germline ends. CDR3 protein: CASSSREGVFGNTIYF. The CDR3 bases that were read are TGTGCCAGCAGTTCCCGGGAAGGGGTCTTTGGAAACACC.

Concerning this clone: The CDR3 end falls 3 residues outside the read, so it is completed with the germline J gene. V usage is TRBV5-4 and J usage is TRBJ2-7; D perhaps matches TRBD2 (7 bases). Trimming took 3 bases from V and 4 from J, leaving 17 bases between them. The CDR3 is 15 residues long. CDR1 is SGHNT, CDR2 YYREEE, per germline (reference sequence). This CDR3 is CASSSGGPSGYEQYF. CDR3 bases read: TGTGCCAGCAGCTCCGGGGGGCCTAGCGGTTACGAG.

This clone has a count of ten or more. The CDR3 goes on 3 residues after the read ends, and that part is filled in from the germline J gene. The gene calls are TRBV5-1 and TRBJ1-4, with 9 bases identical to TRBD1. V lost 4 bases and J lost 4; bases outside the gene matches: 8. Germline V gives CDR1 SGHRS, CDR2 YFSETQ. This CDR3 has 16 residues. Partial CDR3 DNA: TGCGCCAGCAGCGCACAGGGGGCAGGTCGTAATGAAAAA. Translating gives CASSAQGAGRNEK. The whole CDR3 protein is CASSAQGAGRNEKLFF.

This clone was observed many times. The observed sequence ends 3 residues before the CDR3 terminus, with the missing tail filled in from the germline J gene. The J gene is TRBJ2-3, the V gene TRBV2; tentatively, D is TRBD2 (6 bases). V lost 6 bases and J 2 bases, leaving 15 bases between the germline ends. CDR1 SNHLY and CDR2 FYNNEI come from the germline V gene. There are 15 residues in the CDR3. Here the CDR3 reads CASRGPGLITDTQYF. The part of the CDR3 DNA that was read is TGTGCCAGCAGGGGACCGGGACTGATCACAGATACG. The variable domain in full, with the rest retrieved from reference TRBV2 and TRBJ2-3, is EPEVTQTPSHQVTQMGQEVILRCVPISNHLYFYWYRQILGQKVEFLVSFYNNEISEKSEIFDDQFSVERPDGSNFTLKIRSTKLEDSAMYFCASRGPGLITDTQYFGPGTRLTVL.

A few counts support this clone. From the germline J gene comes the end of the CDR3, since the read stops 3 residues before it. This chain uses TRBV7-2 with TRBJ1-5; 7 bases are a match to TRBD1. Germline loops: CDR1 SGHTA, CDR2 FQGNSA. The CDR3 totals 13 residues. V lost 5 bases and J lost 7; bases outside the gene matches: 5. CDR3 protein: CASSQGVGQPQHF. Incomplete CDR3 DNA: TGTGCCAGCAGCCAGGGGGTAGGGCAGCCC.